This record concerns one T cell receptor beta chain sequence. The antigen is unknown. Germline V lookup: CDR1 SEHNR, CDR2 FQNEAQ (reference sequence). V lost 4 bases to trimming and J lost 8 bases; unmatched junction nucleotides: 11. CDR3 length equals 16 residues. The data belong to a study of Ad26.COV2.S vaccination and SARS-CoV-2 variants. Study outcomes and limitations: People who got the vaccine or the placebo had similar non-spike TCR breadth.

Sample treatment: some 20 received Ad26.COV2.S at low or high dose, single or two shots; roughly 5 received placebo; per-sample allocation not given. Sampling was done on day 63 after the first vaccine or placebo injection. Here immunoSEQ multiplex PCR was the method, and the copy in TCRdb shows in-frame clones only, minus some. This sample has hundreds of thousands of clones; more than 80% occur once, and the top ten carry 9% to 15%. The J gene is TRBJ2-1, the V gene TRBV7-9, with 10 bases identical to TRBD2. Sample: peripheral blood, taken in a trial of Ad26.COV2.S vaccine versus placebo. The receptor was isolated from a person between 18 and 60 years old who received the Ad26.COV2.S COVID-19 vaccine or a placebo. DNA of the CDR3: TGTGCCAGCAGCTATCAAGCGGGAGGGCCCATCGATGAGCAGTTCTTC. Translated: CASSYQAGGPIDEQFF.